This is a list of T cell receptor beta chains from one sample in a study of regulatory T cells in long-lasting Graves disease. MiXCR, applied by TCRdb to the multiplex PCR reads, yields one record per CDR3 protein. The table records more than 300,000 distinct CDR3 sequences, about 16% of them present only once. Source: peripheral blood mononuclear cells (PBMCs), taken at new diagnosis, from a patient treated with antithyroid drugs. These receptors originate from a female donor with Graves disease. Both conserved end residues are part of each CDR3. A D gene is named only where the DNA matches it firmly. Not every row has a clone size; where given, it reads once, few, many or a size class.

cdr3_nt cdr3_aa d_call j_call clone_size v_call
TGTGCCAGCAGTCCAGGACACATCCAAGAGACCCAGTACTTC CASSPGHIQETQYF NA TRBJ2-5 many TRBV12-3/TRBV12-4
TGCGCCAGCAGCGAGGTCGCAGGGGATTATCAGCCCCAGCATTTT CASSEVAGDYQPQHF NA TRBJ1-5 many TRBV5-1
TGTGCCAGCAGTTTACATGAGCAGTTCTTC CASSLHEQFF NA TRBJ2-1 many TRBV27
TGCAGTGCGCAGGACCGGGGGACTCGGCTAGATACGCAGTATTTT CSAQDRGTRLDTQYF NA TRBJ2-3 many TRBV20-1
TGTGCCAGCAGGTGGCTGCGGAGCTCTGGGGCCAACGTCCTGACTTTC CASRWLRSSGANVLTF NA TRBJ2-6 few TRBV28
TGTGCCAGCAGCTTAGGCGGGACTAGCGGGGGGAAGACCCAGTACTTC CASSLGGTSGGKTQYF TRBD2 TRBJ2-5 NA TRBV5-4
TGCAGTGCTGGGGGACCCTACGAGCAGTACTTC CSAGGPYEQYF NA TRBJ2-7 many TRBV20-1
TGTGCCAGCAGCTCAGCCCTCTGGGGAGGTGACACCGGGGAGCTGTTTTTT CASSSALWGGDTGELFF NA TRBJ2-2 many TRBV13
TGCAGTGCTGAGGGACTAGCTACAGATACGCAGTATTTT CSAEGLATDTQYF TRBD2 TRBJ2-3 many TRBV20-1
TGTGCCAGCAGCCAGGACAGGGACTCCTACAATGAGCAGTTCTTC CASSQDRDSYNEQFF TRBD1 TRBJ2-1 many TRBV3-1
TGTGCCAGCAGCGCCCGGGGACAGCCTCCTGAGCAGTTCTTC CASSARGQPPEQFF TRBD1 TRBJ2-1 NA TRBV11-2
TGTGCCAGCATTAGCAGGGGGCTGAACGAGCAGTACTTC CASISRGLNEQYF TRBD1 TRBJ2-7 NA TRBV2
TGCGCCAGCAGCCAAGATTTAACAGCTGGAAACACCATATATTTT CASSQDLTAGNTIYF NA TRBJ1-3 many TRBV4-1
TGTGCCAGCACCCAAGACTGGGGTCCTTCAAACTATGGCTACACCTTC CASTQDWGPSNYGYTF NA TRBJ1-2 many TRBV16